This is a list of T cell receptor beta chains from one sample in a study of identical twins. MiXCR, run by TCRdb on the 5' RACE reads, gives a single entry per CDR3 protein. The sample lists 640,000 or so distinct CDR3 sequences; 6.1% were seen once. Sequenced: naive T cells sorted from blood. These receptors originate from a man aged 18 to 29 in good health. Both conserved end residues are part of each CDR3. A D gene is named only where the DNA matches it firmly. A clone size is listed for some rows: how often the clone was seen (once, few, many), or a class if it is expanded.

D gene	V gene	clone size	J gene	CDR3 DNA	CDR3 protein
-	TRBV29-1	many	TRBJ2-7	TGCAGCGTTGCGAGCGGCTCCTACGAGCAGTACTTC	CSVASGSYEQYF
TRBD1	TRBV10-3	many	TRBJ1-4	TGTGCCAGCCGGGCAGGGGGGGCGCCGTCTAATGAAAAACTGTTTTTT	CASRAGGAPSNEKLFF
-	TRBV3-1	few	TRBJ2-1	TGTGCCAGCAGCCAACCAATAAGCTCCTACAATGAGCAGTTCTTC	CASSQPISSYNEQFF
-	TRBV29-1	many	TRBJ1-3	TGCAGCGTTGGACAGGAACCAGTCTCTGGAAACACCATATATTTT	CSVGQEPVSGNTIYF
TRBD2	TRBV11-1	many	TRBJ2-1	TGTGCCAGCAGCTTTCGGACTAGCGGGGTACAAGGGCAGTTCTTC	CASSFRTSGVQGQFF
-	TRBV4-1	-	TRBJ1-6	TGCGCCAGCAGCCCCCGGGACATTCTGTCACCCCTCCACTTT	CASSPRDILSPLHF
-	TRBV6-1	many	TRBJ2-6	TGTGCCAGCAGTCGATTTTCTGGGGCCAACGTCCTGACTTTC	CASSRFSGANVLTF
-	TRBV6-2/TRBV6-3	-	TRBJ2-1	TGTGCCAGCAGTTACTCACTAGTCGTAGGCAATGAGCAGTTCTTC	CASSYSLVVGNEQFF
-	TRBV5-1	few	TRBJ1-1	TGCGCCAGCAGCTTGGCCCGCCAGACGAACACTGAAGCTTTCTTT	CASSLARQTNTEAFF
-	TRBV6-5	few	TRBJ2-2	TGTGCCAGCAGTTACACAAGGACTGTAGGTCGGGGGGAGCTGTTTTTT	CASSYTRTVGRGELFF
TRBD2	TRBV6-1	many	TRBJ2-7	TGTGCCAGCAGTGGCCCGGGACTAGGAATGGGAGAGCAGTACTTC	CASSGPGLGMGEQYF
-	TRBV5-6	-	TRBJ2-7	TGTGCCAGCGCTAGGGGGGGGGCCTACGAGCAGTACTTC	CASARGGAYEQYF
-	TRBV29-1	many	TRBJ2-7	TGCAGCGTGGAGGCTGGGAACGAGCAGTACTTC	CSVEAGNEQYF
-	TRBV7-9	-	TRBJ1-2	TGTGCCAGCAGCCAAGAGGGCACCTATGGCTACACCTTC	CASSQEGTYGYTF
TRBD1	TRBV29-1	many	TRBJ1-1	TGCAGCGTGACAGGGGGCGAGACATCTGAAGCTTTCTTT	CSVTGGETSEAFF
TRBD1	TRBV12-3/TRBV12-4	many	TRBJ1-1	TGTGCCAGCAGTACGCGGACAGGGGCGGGGGAAGCTTTCTTT	CASSTRTGAGEAFF
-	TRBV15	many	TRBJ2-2	TGTGCCACACGGACGGCCGAGAACACCGGGGAGCTGTTTTTT	CATRTAENTGELFF
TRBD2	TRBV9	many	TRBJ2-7	TGTGCCAGCTCCCCGACTAGCGGGCTCTACTCCTACGAGCAGTACTTC	CASSPTSGLYSYEQYF
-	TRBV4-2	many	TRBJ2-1	TGTGCCAGCAGCCAAGAAGGGTCGGACGCGAGCTCCTACAATGAGCAGTTCTTC	CASSQEGSDASSYNEQFF
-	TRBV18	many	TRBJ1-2	TGTGCCAGCTCAGCGGACACCCCTAACTATGGCTACACCTTC	CASSADTPNYGYTF
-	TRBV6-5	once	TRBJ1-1	TGTGCCAGCAGTTACTTAAGAACAGGGGAAGCTTTCTTT	CASSYLRTGEAFF
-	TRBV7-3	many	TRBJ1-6	TGTGCCAGCAGCTTAACAGGGAGGGCTGAATCACCCCTCCACTTT	CASSLTGRAESPLHF
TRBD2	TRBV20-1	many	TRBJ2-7	TGCAGTGCCACCGGCCGGGCTAGCGGGACCTCCTACGAGCAGTACTTC	CSATGRASGTSYEQYF
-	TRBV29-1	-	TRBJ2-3	TGCAGCGTTCTCGAAGGCGTCTACCTTTATTTT	CSVLEGVYLYF
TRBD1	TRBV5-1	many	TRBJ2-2	TGCGCCAGCAGCTTAGGGACAGCGAAAAACACCGGGGAGCTGTTTTTT	CASSLGTAKNTGELFF
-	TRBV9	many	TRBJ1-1	TGTGCCAGCCGCACGTTGGAGCGAGCCATTGAAGCTTTCTTT	CASRTLERAIEAFF
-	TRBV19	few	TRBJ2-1	TGTGCCAGCAATCCAAGAGGAGTCGGCGGCAACAATGAGCAGTTCTTC	CASNPRGVGGNNEQFF
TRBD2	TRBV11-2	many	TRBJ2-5	TGTGCCAGCGGGACGATAAAAGGGACTAGCGGGAGAAAGACCCAGTACTTC	CASGTIKGTSGRKTQYF
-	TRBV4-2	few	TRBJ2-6	TGTGCCAGCAGCCAAACGAACAGGGCTGGGGCCAACGTCCTGACTTTC	CASSQTNRAGANVLTF
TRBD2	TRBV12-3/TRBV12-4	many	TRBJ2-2	TGTGCCAGCAGTCCCGGGACTAGCGGGAGATGGCGCCACACCGGGGAGCTGTTTTTT	CASSPGTSGRWRHTGELFF
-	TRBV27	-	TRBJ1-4	TGTGCCAGCCGCCGCTCCGCAACTAATGAAAAACTGTTTTTT	CASRRSATNEKLFF
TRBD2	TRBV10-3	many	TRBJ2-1	TGTGCCATCAGTGAGCAACTAGCGGGAGCTACCAATGAGCAGTTCTTC	CAISEQLAGATNEQFF
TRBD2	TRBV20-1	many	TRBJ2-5	TGCAGTGCCGGGTTTAGTGATAGCGGGAGGGAGTACCAAGAGACCCAGTACTTC	CSAGFSDSGREYQETQYF
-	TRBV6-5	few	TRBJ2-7	TGTGCCAGCAGTTACTCGTTCCTTAGCGCCTCCTACGAGCAGTACTTC	CASSYSFLSASYEQYF
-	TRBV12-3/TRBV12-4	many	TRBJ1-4	TGTGCCAGCAGTTTAGGGCGGGGGCGGATAGCAACTAATGAAAAACTGTTTTTT	CASSLGRGRIATNEKLFF
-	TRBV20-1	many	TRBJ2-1	TGCAGTGCTAGACCCCGAAAGTTCTTC	CSARPRKFF
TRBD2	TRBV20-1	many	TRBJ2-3	TGCAGTGCTAGGTTGGAAGGCGGGAGCGCCCGCACAGATACGCAGTATTTT	CSARLEGGSARTDTQYF
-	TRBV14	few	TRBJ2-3	TGTGCCAGCAGCCAATGGCCGGCTAGCGCAGATACGCAGTATTTT	CASSQWPASADTQYF
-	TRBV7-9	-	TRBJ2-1	TGTGCCAGCAGCTTCGTCGATGGGGAGCAGTTCTTC	CASSFVDGEQFF
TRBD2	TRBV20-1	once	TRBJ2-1	TGCAGTGCTATTCCGCACGGACTAGCGGGCTTCAATGAGCAGTTCTTC	CSAIPHGLAGFNEQFF
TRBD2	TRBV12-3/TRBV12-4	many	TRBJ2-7	TGTGCCAGCAGTTTAAGGCGGGGGAGCTCCTACGAGCAGTACTTC	CASSLRRGSSYEQYF
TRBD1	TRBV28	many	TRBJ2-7	TGTGCCAGCAGCATGCCGGGACAGAGATACGAGCAGTACTTC	CASSMPGQRYEQYF
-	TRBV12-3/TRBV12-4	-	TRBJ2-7	TGTGCCAGCAGACACGGGACCTACGAGCAGTACTTC	CASRHGTYEQYF
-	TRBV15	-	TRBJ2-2	TGTGCCACCAGCTCTCGGACCAAGAACACCGGGGAGCTGTTTTTT	CATSSRTKNTGELFF
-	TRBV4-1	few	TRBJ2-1	TGCGCCAGCAGCCAAGGCGGGACAAAGAATGAGCAGTTCTTC	CASSQGGTKNEQFF
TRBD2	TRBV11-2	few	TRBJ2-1	TGTGCCAGCAGCACACGGACTAGCGGGGTATACAATGAGCAGTTCTTC	CASSTRTSGVYNEQFF
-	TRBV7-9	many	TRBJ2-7	TGTGCCAGCAGTAAGGGTACCCACGAGCAGTACTTC	CASSKGTHEQYF
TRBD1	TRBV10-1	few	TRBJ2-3	TGCGCCAGCTCCGGGACAGGGGGCGCTTATACGCAGTATTTT	CASSGTGGAYTQYF
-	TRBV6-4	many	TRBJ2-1	TGTGCCAGCAGTGACTCCCGACCAAGACTGGAGACCTACAATGAGCAGTTCTTC	CASSDSRPRLETYNEQFF
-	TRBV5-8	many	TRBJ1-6	TGTGCCAGCAGCTTGCGCCTCGGCCAGCAGAATTCACCCCTCCACTTT	CASSLRLGQQNSPLHF
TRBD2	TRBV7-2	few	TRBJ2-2	TGTGCCAGCAGCTCACCCCAAGCGGGAGTCACCGGGGAGCTGTTTTTT	CASSSPQAGVTGELFF
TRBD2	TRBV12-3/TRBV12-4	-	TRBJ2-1	TGTGCCAGCCTTAGGGTGGCTAGCGGAAATGAGCAGTTCTTC	CASLRVASGNEQFF